These T cell receptor beta chains were read from a single sample in a study of T cells in Graves' hyperthyroidism and ophthalmopathy. MiXCR, applied by TCRdb to the multiplex PCR reads, yields one record per CDR3 protein. The sample holds about 380,000 distinct CDR3 sequences, approximately 18% seen once. Sequencing used blood. All receptors derive from a man aged 18 to 35 with Graves' ophthalmopathy. CDR3s include the opening cysteine and the closing phenylalanine or tryptophan. The order of the fields is V gene, clone size, D gene, J gene, CDR3 DNA, CDR3 protein. The D gene is left open where the match is weak. Expanded clones get a size class; other rows say once, few or many, or leave the size out.

v_call: TRBV4-1
clone_size: -
d_call: -
j_call: TRBJ2-7
cdr3_nt: TGCGCCAGCGGCCAAGTGAGGGGAAGGGTCCACGAGCAGTACTTC
cdr3_aa: CASGQVRGRVHEQYF

v_call: TRBV6-4
clone_size: once
d_call: -
j_call: TRBJ1-3
cdr3_nt: TGTGCCATCAACCCGGGGAGCTCTGGAAACACCATATATTTT
cdr3_aa: CAINPGSSGNTIYF

v_call: TRBV11-3
clone_size: many
d_call: -
j_call: TRBJ1-1
cdr3_nt: TGTGCCAGCAGCTTATCGGGGGGGGAGACTGAAGCTTTCTTT
cdr3_aa: CASSLSGGETEAFF

v_call: TRBV5-1
clone_size: few
d_call: TRBD1
j_call: TRBJ2-5
cdr3_nt: TGCGCCAGCAGCTTCAGACAGGGGGAGACCCAGTACTTC
cdr3_aa: CASSFRQGETQYF

v_call: TRBV29-1
clone_size: many
d_call: -
j_call: TRBJ1-1
cdr3_nt: TGCAGCGTGTCGGGACGTTTGAACACTGAAGCTTTCTTT
cdr3_aa: CSVSGRLNTEAFF

v_call: TRBV12-3/TRBV12-4
clone_size: many
d_call: TRBD1
j_call: TRBJ1-5
cdr3_nt: TGTGCCAGCACCCGGGGACAGGCTGATCAGCCCCAGCATTTT
cdr3_aa: CASTRGQADQPQHF

v_call: TRBV11-2
clone_size: many
d_call: -
j_call: TRBJ1-1
cdr3_nt: TGTGCCAGCAGCTTGGGGCGACGAGCTTTCTTT
cdr3_aa: CASSLGRRAFF

v_call: TRBV12-3/TRBV12-4
clone_size: many
d_call: -
j_call: TRBJ2-1
cdr3_nt: TGTGCCAGCAGTTTAGCGAATGAGCAGTTCTTC
cdr3_aa: CASSLANEQFF

v_call: TRBV5-1
clone_size: -
d_call: TRBD2
j_call: TRBJ2-1
cdr3_nt: TGCGCCAGCAGCCTGAGGGCTAGCGGGGTATATGAGCAGTTCTTC
cdr3_aa: CASSLRASGVYEQFF

v_call: TRBV9
clone_size: -
d_call: -
j_call: TRBJ2-1
cdr3_nt: TGTGCCAGCAGCGTAGGACAGGTATACAATGAGCAGTTCTTC
cdr3_aa: CASSVGQVYNEQFF

v_call: TRBV24-1
clone_size: few
d_call: TRBD1
j_call: TRBJ2-1
cdr3_nt: TGTGCCACCAGTGATCAAAGGGCAGGGGGCCGAAGCTCCTACAATGAGCAGTTCTTC
cdr3_aa: CATSDQRAGGRSSYNEQFF

v_call: TRBV3-1
clone_size: many
d_call: -
j_call: TRBJ2-2
cdr3_nt: TGTGCCAGCAGCCAGGGGAACACCGGGGAGCTGTTTTTT
cdr3_aa: CASSQGNTGELFF

v_call: TRBV4-1
clone_size: -
d_call: TRBD1
j_call: TRBJ2-1
cdr3_nt: TGCGCCAGCAGCTCAAGCCCCCCGGGACAGGGGGCGGCTGAGCAGTTCTTC
cdr3_aa: CASSSSPPGQGAAEQFF

v_call: TRBV7-6
clone_size: -
d_call: -
j_call: TRBJ1-4
cdr3_nt: TGTGCCAGCAGCTTAGGACCGGGGGGGGAAAAACTGTTTTTT
cdr3_aa: CASSLGPGGEKLFF

v_call: TRBV11-2
clone_size: few
d_call: TRBD1
j_call: TRBJ1-6
cdr3_nt: TGTGCCAGCAGCCAGACACGGGACAGGGTTAATTCACCCCTCCACTTT
cdr3_aa: CASSQTRDRVNSPLHF

v_call: TRBV3-1
clone_size: -
d_call: -
j_call: TRBJ2-1
cdr3_nt: TGTGCCAGCACCCAGAGGGGGGTACACAATGAGCAGTTCTTC
cdr3_aa: CASTQRGVHNEQFF

v_call: TRBV2
clone_size: few
d_call: -
j_call: TRBJ1-5
cdr3_nt: TGTGCCAGCAAAAAGGGGACGGGGAATCAGCCCCAGCATTTT
cdr3_aa: CASKKGTGNQPQHF

v_call: TRBV9
clone_size: -
d_call: TRBD2
j_call: TRBJ2-2
cdr3_nt: TGTGCCAGCAGCGTAGGAACAGCGGGGGGGCTGAACACCGGGGAGCTGTTTTTT
cdr3_aa: CASSVGTAGGLNTGELFF

v_call: TRBV6-5
clone_size: -
d_call: TRBD1
j_call: TRBJ2-2
cdr3_nt: TGTGCCAGCAGTTGGGGGACAGGGACCACCGGGGAGCTGTTTTTT
cdr3_aa: CASSWGTGTTGELFF

v_call: TRBV28
clone_size: many
d_call: -
j_call: TRBJ2-7
cdr3_nt: TGTGCCAGCAGTCTCCCGGGTCGGGGGCTGACCGTATACGAGCAGTACTTC
cdr3_aa: CASSLPGRGLTVYEQYF

v_call: TRBV4-1
clone_size: -
d_call: TRBD1
j_call: TRBJ2-6
cdr3_nt: TGCGCCAGCAGCCCTGAACAGGGGGCGCCGGGGGCCAACGTCCTGACTTTC
cdr3_aa: CASSPEQGAPGANVLTF

v_call: TRBV20-1
clone_size: many
d_call: -
j_call: TRBJ2-2
cdr3_nt: TGCAGTGCCCCACGGACTAAAGGGGACACCGGGGAGCTGTTTTTT
cdr3_aa: CSAPRTKGDTGELFF

v_call: TRBV20-1
clone_size: -
d_call: -
j_call: TRBJ2-1
cdr3_nt: TGCAGTGCGCGACCCCTATCGAGGGGTGAGCAGTTCTTC
cdr3_aa: CSARPLSRGEQFF

v_call: TRBV5-6
clone_size: -
d_call: -
j_call: TRBJ2-1
cdr3_nt: TGTGCCAGTGCAACTAGGCGGCAGGGGTCCTACAATGAGCAGTTCTTC
cdr3_aa: CASATRRQGSYNEQFF

v_call: TRBV14
clone_size: -
d_call: -
j_call: TRBJ2-7
cdr3_nt: TGTGCCAGCGGCCAAGGACGCCGGTCCTACGAGCAGTACTTC
cdr3_aa: CASGQGRRSYEQYF

v_call: TRBV7-3
clone_size: many
d_call: TRBD2
j_call: TRBJ2-1
cdr3_nt: TGTGCCAGCAGCTTAGGCGGGGGGGGTGTCAATGAGCAGTTCTTC
cdr3_aa: CASSLGGGGVNEQFF

v_call: TRBV7-9
clone_size: few
d_call: TRBD1
j_call: TRBJ2-4
cdr3_nt: TGTGCCAGCAGCCCGGGACAGGGGACCAAAAACATTCAGTACTTC
cdr3_aa: CASSPGQGTKNIQYF

v_call: TRBV12-3/TRBV12-4
clone_size: once
d_call: TRBD1
j_call: TRBJ1-6
cdr3_nt: TGTGCCAGCAGTTCCACCCCCGGGACAGGGAATTCACCCCTCCACTTT
cdr3_aa: CASSSTPGTGNSPLHF

v_call: TRBV6-1
clone_size: few
d_call: -
j_call: TRBJ1-5
cdr3_nt: TGTGCCAGCATAAAGACGGTAGACAGCTCGGATCAGCCCCAGCATTTT
cdr3_aa: CASIKTVDSSDQPQHF

v_call: TRBV20-1
clone_size: many
d_call: -
j_call: TRBJ2-3
cdr3_nt: TGCAGTGCTAGAGACCGGAGCACAGATACGCAGTATTTT
cdr3_aa: CSARDRSTDTQYF

v_call: TRBV19
clone_size: -
d_call: -
j_call: TRBJ1-6
cdr3_nt: TGTGCCAGTAGTATGGGGGGTCGGACAAATTCACCCCTCCACTTT
cdr3_aa: CASSMGGRTNSPLHF

v_call: TRBV5-8
clone_size: many
d_call: -
j_call: TRBJ2-5
cdr3_nt: TGTGCCAGCAGCACCGGACAGAACCAAGAGACCCAGTACTTC
cdr3_aa: CASSTGQNQETQYF

v_call: TRBV3-1
clone_size: many
d_call: -
j_call: TRBJ2-7
cdr3_nt: TGTGCCAGCAGCCCTTTCCGGGACACCACCAACGAGCAGTACTTC
cdr3_aa: CASSPFRDTTNEQYF

v_call: TRBV7-3
clone_size: -
d_call: TRBD2
j_call: TRBJ2-1
cdr3_nt: TGTGCCAGCAGCATGACTAGCGGGGGGGCCCTTTTTAGCTCCTACAATGAGCAGTTCTTC
cdr3_aa: CASSMTSGGALFSSYNEQFF

v_call: TRBV19
clone_size: -
d_call: -
j_call: TRBJ2-5
cdr3_nt: TGTGCCAGTAGTACCCGAACACACAGCTTGATCCAAGAGACCCAGTACTTC
cdr3_aa: CASSTRTHSLIQETQYF

v_call: TRBV13
clone_size: many
d_call: TRBD1
j_call: TRBJ2-7
cdr3_nt: TGTGCCAGCAGCTCGGGACAGGGATTGAACGAGCAGTACTTC
cdr3_aa: CASSSGQGLNEQYF

v_call: TRBV10-1
clone_size: -
d_call: TRBD1
j_call: TRBJ2-1
cdr3_nt: TGCGCCAGCAGTGAGTCCGGACAGGCGACCTCCTACAATGAGCAGTTCTTC
cdr3_aa: CASSESGQATSYNEQFF

v_call: TRBV29-1
clone_size: -
d_call: -
j_call: TRBJ2-7
cdr3_nt: TGCAGCGCTAACGGGCAGGGGCGCTCCTACGAGCAGTACTTC
cdr3_aa: CSANGQGRSYEQYF

v_call: TRBV3-1
clone_size: many
d_call: -
j_call: TRBJ2-1
cdr3_nt: TGTGCCAGCAGCCAAGCCGGGACAAGGAGCCATGAGCAGTTCTTC
cdr3_aa: CASSQAGTRSHEQFF

v_call: TRBV7-6
clone_size: -
d_call: -
j_call: TRBJ2-2
cdr3_nt: TGTGCCAGCAGCTTTTCTGGGCATCAAGGCGGGGAGCTGTTTTTT
cdr3_aa: CASSFSGHQGGELFF

v_call: TRBV2
clone_size: -
d_call: TRBD2
j_call: TRBJ2-1
cdr3_nt: TGTGCCAGCAGTGAAATGGCTAGCGGACACTCCTACAATGAGCAGTTCTTC
cdr3_aa: CASSEMASGHSYNEQFF

v_call: TRBV6-1
clone_size: few
d_call: TRBD1
j_call: TRBJ2-2
cdr3_nt: TGTGCCAGCAGTGTTTCACAGGGGGCAACCGGGGAGCTGTTTTTT
cdr3_aa: CASSVSQGATGELFF

v_call: TRBV12-3/TRBV12-4
clone_size: many
d_call: -
j_call: TRBJ2-2
cdr3_nt: TGTGCCAGCAGTTATGGGGTCGGTAACACCGGGGAGCTGTTTTTT
cdr3_aa: CASSYGVGNTGELFF

v_call: TRBV5-6
clone_size: -
d_call: -
j_call: TRBJ1-6
cdr3_nt: TGTGCCAGCAGCTTCTTCCAAATGGGCTCACCCCTCCACTTT
cdr3_aa: CASSFFQMGSPLHF

v_call: TRBV18
clone_size: few
d_call: -
j_call: TRBJ2-3
cdr3_nt: TGTGCCAGCTCATACGACAGGAGAGGCACAGATACGCAGTATTTT
cdr3_aa: CASSYDRRGTDTQYF

v_call: TRBV20-1
clone_size: many
d_call: -
j_call: TRBJ1-1
cdr3_nt: TGCAGTGCTCCCAAAGAGTTTGCTGAAGCTTTCTTT
cdr3_aa: CSAPKEFAEAFF

v_call: TRBV29-1
clone_size: many
d_call: -
j_call: TRBJ1-1
cdr3_nt: TGCAGCGTTGGTCGGGGCACCCCCGCGAACACTGAAGCTTTCTTT
cdr3_aa: CSVGRGTPANTEAFF

v_call: TRBV3-1
clone_size: many
d_call: -
j_call: TRBJ1-2
cdr3_nt: TGTGCCAGCAGCCAAGGCAGTCAAGCTTATGGCTACACCTTC
cdr3_aa: CASSQGSQAYGYTF

v_call: TRBV11-1
clone_size: many
d_call: TRBD1
j_call: TRBJ2-2
cdr3_nt: TGTGCCAGCAGCTCCGACAGGGCCCTTACCGGGGAGCTGTTTTTT
cdr3_aa: CASSSDRALTGELFF